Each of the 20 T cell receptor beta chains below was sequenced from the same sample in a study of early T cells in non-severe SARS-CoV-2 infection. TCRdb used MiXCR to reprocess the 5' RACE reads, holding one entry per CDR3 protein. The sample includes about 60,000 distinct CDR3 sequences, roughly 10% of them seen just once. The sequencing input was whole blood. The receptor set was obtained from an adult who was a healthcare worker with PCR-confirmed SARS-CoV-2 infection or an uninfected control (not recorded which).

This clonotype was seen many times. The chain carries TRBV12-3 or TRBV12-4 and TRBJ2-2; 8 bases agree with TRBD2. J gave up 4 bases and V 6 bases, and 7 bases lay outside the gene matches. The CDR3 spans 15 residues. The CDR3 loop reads CASRGTSGFTGELFF. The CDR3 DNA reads TGTGCCAGCAGGGGAACTAGCGGTTTCACCGGGGAGCTGTTTTTT.

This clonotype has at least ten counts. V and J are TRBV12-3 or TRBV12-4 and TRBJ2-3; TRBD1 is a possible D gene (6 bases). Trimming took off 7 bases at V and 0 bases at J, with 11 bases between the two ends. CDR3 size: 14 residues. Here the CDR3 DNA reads TGTGCCAGCAAACCGGGACATAGCACAGATACGCAGTATTTT. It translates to CASKPGHSTDTQYF.

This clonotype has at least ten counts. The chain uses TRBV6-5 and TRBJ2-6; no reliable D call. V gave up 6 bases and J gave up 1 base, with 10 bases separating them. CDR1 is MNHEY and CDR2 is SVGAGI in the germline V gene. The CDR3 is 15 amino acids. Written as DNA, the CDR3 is TGTGCCAGCAGAGGAAGGGATTCTGGGGCCAACGTCCTGACTTTC. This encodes CASRGRDSGANVLTF.

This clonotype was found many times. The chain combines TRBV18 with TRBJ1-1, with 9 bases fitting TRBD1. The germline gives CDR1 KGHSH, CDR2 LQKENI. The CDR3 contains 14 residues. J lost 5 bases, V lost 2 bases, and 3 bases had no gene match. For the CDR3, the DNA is TGTGCCAGCTCACCATTACAGGGGGCGACTGAAGCTTTCTTT. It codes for CASSPLQGATEAFF.

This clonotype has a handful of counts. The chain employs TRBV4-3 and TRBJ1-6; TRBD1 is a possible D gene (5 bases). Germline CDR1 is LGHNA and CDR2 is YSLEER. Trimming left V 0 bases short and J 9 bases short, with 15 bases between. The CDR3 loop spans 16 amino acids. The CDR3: CASSQDDQGSSSPLHF. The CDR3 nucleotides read TGCGCCAGCAGCCAAGATGATCAGGGCAGTAGTTCACCCCTCCACTTT.

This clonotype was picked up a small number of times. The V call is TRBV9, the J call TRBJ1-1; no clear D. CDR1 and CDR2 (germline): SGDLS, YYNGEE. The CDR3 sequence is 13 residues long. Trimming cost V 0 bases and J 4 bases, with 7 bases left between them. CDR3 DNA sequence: TGTGCCAGCAGCGTAGCTGCGGGCACTGAAGCTTTCTTT. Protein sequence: CASSVAAGTEAFF.

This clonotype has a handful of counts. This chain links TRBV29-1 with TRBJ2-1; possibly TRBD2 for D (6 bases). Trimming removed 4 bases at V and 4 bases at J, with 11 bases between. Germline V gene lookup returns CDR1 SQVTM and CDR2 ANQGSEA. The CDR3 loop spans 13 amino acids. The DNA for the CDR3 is TGCAGCGTTGGGGTTAGCGGATACAATGAGCAGTTCTTC. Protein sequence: CSVGVSGYNEQFF.

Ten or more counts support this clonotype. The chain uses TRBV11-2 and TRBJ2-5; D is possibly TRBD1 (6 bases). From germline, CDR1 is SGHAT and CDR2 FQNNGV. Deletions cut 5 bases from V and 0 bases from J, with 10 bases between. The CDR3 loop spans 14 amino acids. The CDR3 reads CASSPRTDQETQYF. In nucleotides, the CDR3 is TGTGCCAGCAGCCCCAGGACAGACCAAGAGACCCAGTACTTC.

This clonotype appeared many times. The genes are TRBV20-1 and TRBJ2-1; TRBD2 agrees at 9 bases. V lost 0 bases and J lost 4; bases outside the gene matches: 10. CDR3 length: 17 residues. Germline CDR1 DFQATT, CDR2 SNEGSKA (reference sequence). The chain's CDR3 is CSARDDLLAGKYNEQFF. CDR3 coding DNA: TGCAGTGCTAGAGACGACCTCCTAGCGGGAAAATACAATGAGCAGTTCTTC.

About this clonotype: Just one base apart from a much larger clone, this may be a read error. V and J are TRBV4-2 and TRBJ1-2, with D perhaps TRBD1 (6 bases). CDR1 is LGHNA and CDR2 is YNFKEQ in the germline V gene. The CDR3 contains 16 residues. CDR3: CVSSQAGARGSYGYTF. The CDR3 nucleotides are TGTGTCAGCAGCCAAGCTGGGGCCAGGGGTTCCTATGGCTACACCTTC.

CDR3 DNA: TGTGCCAGCAGTCGACTAGAACAAGAGACCCAGTACTTC. It specifies CASSRLEQETQYF. V and J are TRBV6-2 or TRBV6-3 and TRBJ2-5; tentative D call: TRBD2 (6 bases). Germline V gives CDR1 MNHEY, CDR2 SVGEGT. V shed 5 bases and J shed 2 bases, with 9 bases lying between them. CDR3 length equals 13 residues.

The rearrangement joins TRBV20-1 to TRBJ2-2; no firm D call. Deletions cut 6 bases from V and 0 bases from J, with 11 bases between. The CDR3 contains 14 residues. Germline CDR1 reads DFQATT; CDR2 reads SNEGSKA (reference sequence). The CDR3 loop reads CSAPLLSNTGELFF. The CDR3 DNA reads TGCAGTGCCCCGCTGCTTTCGAACACCGGGGAGCTGTTTTTT.

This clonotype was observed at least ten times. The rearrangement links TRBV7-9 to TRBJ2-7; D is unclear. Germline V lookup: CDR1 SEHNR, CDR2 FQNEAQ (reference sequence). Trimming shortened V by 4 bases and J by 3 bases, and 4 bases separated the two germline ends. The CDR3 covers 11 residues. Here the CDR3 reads CASSSNYEQYF. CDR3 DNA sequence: TGTGCCAGCAGCTCCAACTACGAGCAGTACTTC.

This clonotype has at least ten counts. CDR3 region: CSATTSGVHEQYF. The DNA of the CDR3 is TGCAGTGCTACCACTAGCGGGGTCCACGAGCAGTACTTC. The chain employs TRBV20-1 and TRBJ2-7; 10 bases map to TRBD2. CDR3 length equals 13 residues. Germline V gives CDR1 DFQATT, CDR2 SNEGSKA (reference sequence). V shed 4 bases, J shed 5 bases, and the junction held 5 bases outside the gene matches.

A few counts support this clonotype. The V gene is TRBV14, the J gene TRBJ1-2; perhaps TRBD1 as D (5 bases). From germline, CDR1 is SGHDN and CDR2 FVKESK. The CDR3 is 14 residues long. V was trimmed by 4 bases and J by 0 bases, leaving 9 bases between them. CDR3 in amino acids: CASSRLTANYGYTF. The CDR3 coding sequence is TGTGCCAGCAGCCGCCTGACAGCTAACTATGGCTACACCTTC.

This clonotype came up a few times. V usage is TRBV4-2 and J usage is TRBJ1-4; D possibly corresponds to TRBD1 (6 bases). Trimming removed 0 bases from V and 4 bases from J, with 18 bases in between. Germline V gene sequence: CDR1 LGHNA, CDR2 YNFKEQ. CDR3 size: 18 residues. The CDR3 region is CASSQELNREISNEKLFF. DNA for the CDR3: TGTGCCAGCAGCCAAGAGTTGAACAGGGAAATAAGTAATGAAAAACTGTTTTTT.

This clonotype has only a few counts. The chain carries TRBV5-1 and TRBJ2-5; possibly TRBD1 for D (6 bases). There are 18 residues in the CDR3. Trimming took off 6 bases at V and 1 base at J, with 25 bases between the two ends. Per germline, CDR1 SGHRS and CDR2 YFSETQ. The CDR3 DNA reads TGCGCCAGCAAGGCGACCACGACCGCCTGGGACATCCAAGAGACCCAGTACTTC. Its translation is CASKATTTAWDIQETQYF. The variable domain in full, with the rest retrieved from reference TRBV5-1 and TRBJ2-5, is KAGVTQTPRYLIKTRGQQVTLSCSPISGHRSVSWYQQTPGQGLQFLFEYFSETQRNKGNFPGRFSGRQFSNSRSEMNVSTLELGDSALYLCASKATTTAWDIQETQYFGPGTRLLVL.

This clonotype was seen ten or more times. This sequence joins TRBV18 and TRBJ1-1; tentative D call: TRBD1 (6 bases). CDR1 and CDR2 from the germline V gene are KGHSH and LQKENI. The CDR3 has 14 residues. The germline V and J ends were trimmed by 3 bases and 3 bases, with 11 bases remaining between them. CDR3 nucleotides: TGTGCCAGCTCACCCAGGGGAGGGGACACTGAAGCTTTCTTT. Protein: CASSPRGGDTEAFF.

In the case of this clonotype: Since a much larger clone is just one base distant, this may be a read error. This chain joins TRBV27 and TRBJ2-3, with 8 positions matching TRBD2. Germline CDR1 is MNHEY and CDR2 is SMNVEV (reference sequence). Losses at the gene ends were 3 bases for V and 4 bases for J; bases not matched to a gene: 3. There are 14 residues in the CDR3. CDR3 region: CASSFSGGADTQYF. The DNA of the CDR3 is TGTGCCAGCAGTTTCTCCGGGGGGGCAGATACGCAGTATTTT.

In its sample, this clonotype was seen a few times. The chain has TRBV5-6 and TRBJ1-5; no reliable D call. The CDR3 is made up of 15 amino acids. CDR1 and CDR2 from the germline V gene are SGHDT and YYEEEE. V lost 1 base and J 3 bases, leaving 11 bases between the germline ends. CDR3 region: CASSLLLGSNQPQHF. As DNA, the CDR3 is TGTGCCAGCAGCTTGTTGCTCGGCTCCAATCAGCCCCAGCATTTT.